Listed below are T cell receptor beta chains from one sample, sequenced in a study of T-cell reconstitution after alpha-beta-depleted transplantation in children. Each CDR3 protein is one row after TCRdb ran MiXCR on the PCR reads. The sample contains about 270,000 distinct CDR3 sequences, 9.9% of which appear only once. The sample here was PBMCs from the stem cell graft donor, taken from the stem cell graft. The source is a human donor who donated a stem cell graft to a child with SCID. Each CDR3 is given with its conserved first and last residue. A D gene is named only where the DNA matches it firmly. The size field is filled for only some rows; it gives once, few, many or a size class.

J | V | D | size | CDR3 | DNA
TRBJ2-3 | TRBV4-1 | NA | few | CASSQGWGIQDTQYF | TGCGCCAGCAGCCAAGGTTGGGGGATCCAAGATACGCAGTATTTT
TRBJ2-2 | TRBV14 | NA | many | CASSQGSGGTGELFF | TGTGCCAGCAGCCAAGGTTCCGGGGGTACCGGGGAGCTGTTTTTT
TRBJ2-4 | TRBV9 | TRBD1 | few | CASSPPGTDKNIQYF | TGTGCCAGCAGCCCCCCCGGGACAGACAAAAACATTCAGTACTTC
TRBJ1-3 | TRBV29-1 | NA | few | CSVVLGAGNTIYF | TGCAGCGTTGTTCTAGGGGCCGGAAACACCATATATTTT
TRBJ2-3 | TRBV10-1 | TRBD2 | few | CASSPGGIPDTQYF | TGCGCCAGCAGTCCCGGGGGGATTCCAGATACGCAGTATTTT
TRBJ2-7 | TRBV14 | TRBD2 | few | CASSPIAGGSYEQYF | TGTGCCAGCAGCCCTATAGCGGGGGGCTCCTACGAGCAGTACTTC
TRBJ2-5 | TRBV2 | TRBD2 | NA | CASSELAGSQETQYF | TGTGCCAGCAGTGAGCTAGCGGGGTCACAAGAGACCCAGTACTTC
TRBJ2-1 | TRBV10-3 | TRBD2 | few | CAISALLAGGTENNEQFF | TGTGCCATCAGTGCCTTACTAGCGGGGGGCACTGAGAACAATGAGCAGTTCTTC
TRBJ1-1 | TRBV28 | NA | few | CAGRRSMNTEAFF | TGTGCCGGGAGACGGAGTATGAACACTGAAGCTTTCTTT
TRBJ1-2 | TRBV12-3/TRBV12-4 | TRBD1 | few | CASGTGGLLNYGYTF | TGTGCCAGCGGAACAGGGGGCCTCCTCAACTATGGCTACACCTTC